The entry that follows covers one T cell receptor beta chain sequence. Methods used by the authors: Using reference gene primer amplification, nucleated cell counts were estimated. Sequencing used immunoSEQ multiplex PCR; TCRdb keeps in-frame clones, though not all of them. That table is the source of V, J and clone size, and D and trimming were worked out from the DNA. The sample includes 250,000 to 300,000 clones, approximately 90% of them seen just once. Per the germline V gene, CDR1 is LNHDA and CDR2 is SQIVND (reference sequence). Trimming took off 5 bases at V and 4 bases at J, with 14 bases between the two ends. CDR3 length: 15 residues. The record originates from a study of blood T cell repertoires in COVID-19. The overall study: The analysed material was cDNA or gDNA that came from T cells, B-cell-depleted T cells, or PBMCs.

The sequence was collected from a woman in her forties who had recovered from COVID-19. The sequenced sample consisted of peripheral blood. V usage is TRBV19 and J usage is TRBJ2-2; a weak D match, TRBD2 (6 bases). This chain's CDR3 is CASSPTSPGTGELFF. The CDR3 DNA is TGTGCCAGTAGTCCGACTAGTCCGGGCACCGGGGAGCTGTTTTTT.